One and the same sample provided the 24 T cell receptor beta chains below, sequenced in a study of monozygotic twins with inflammatory bowel disease (dated by TCRdb to between 2018 and 2021). Library generation was performed with 5' RACE. The instrument was an Illumina HiSeq 2500. The reads underwent TCRdb reprocessing, giving one record for each CDR3 protein sequence and no DNA. The sample's table covers approximately 390,000 distinct CDR3 sequences. The biggest ten clones account for more than 2% of the sample. The sample taken for sequencing was blood. All receptors come from a human donor with ulcerative colitis or Crohn's disease, or a healthy co-twin of an affected twin (not recorded which).

The chain couples TRBV4-1 to TRBJ2-1. This CDR3 contains 13 residues. Germline-derived CDR1 and CDR2 are MGHRA and YSYEKL. This chain's CDR3 is CASSQVVVNEQFF.

This chain uses TRBV28 with TRBJ2-7; the TCRdb call, TRBD1, lacks DNA for checking. The CDR3 runs to 15 residues. Germline V CDR1 and CDR2: MDHEN, SYDVKM. This chain's CDR3 is CASSLGRDTTYEQYF.

The J gene is TRBJ2-7, the V gene TRBV29-1; the D gene TCRdb calls, TRBD1, cannot be checked with no DNA. The CDR3 has 14 amino acids. Germline V gene lookup returns CDR1 SQVTM and CDR2 ANQGSEA. This CDR3 reads CSVEVNRDGAEQYF.

This chain joins TRBV5-1 and TRBJ2-3. The CDR3 loop spans 14 amino acids. Germline V lookup: CDR1 SGHRS, CDR2 YFSETQ. CDR3 protein: CASSFPGSTDTQYF. The full variable domain, with the rest looked up from reference TRBV5-1 and TRBJ2-3, is KAGVTQTPRYLIKTRGQQVTLSCSPISGHRSVSWYQQTPGQGLQFLFEYFSETQRNKGNFPGRFSGRQFSNSRSEMNVSTLELGDSALYLCASSFPGSTDTQYFGPGTRLTVL.

J is TRBJ2-7 and V is TRBV5-5; with no DNA, the TCRdb D assignment of TRBD1 cannot be verified. Per germline, CDR1 SGHKS and CDR2 YYEKEE (reference sequence). This CDR3 is built from 14 residues. The CDR3 region is CASSLPGQGREQYF. Using reference TRBV5-5 and TRBJ2-7 for the parts outside the CDR3, the full variable domain is DAGVTQSPTHLIKTRGQQVTLRCSPISGHKSVSWYQQVLGQGPQFIFQYYEKEERGRGNFPDRFSARQFPNYSSELNVNALLLGDSALYLCASSLPGQGREQYFGPGTRLTVT.

The genes are TRBV11-2 and TRBJ2-5; the TRBD2 assignment by TCRdb is unverifiable without DNA. Germline-derived CDR1 and CDR2 are SGHAT and FQNNGV. The CDR3 has 15 amino acids. This CDR3 is CASSSQLADQETQYF.

The J gene is TRBJ2-5, the V gene TRBV30; TCRdb's D call, TRBD2, is unchecked because there is no DNA. The CDR3 is made up of 14 amino acids. Looked up from germline, CDR1 is GTSNPN and CDR2 is SVGIG (reference sequence). CDR3 sequence: CACPGLARQETQYF.

The rearrangement joins TRBV20-1 to TRBJ2-1; TCRdb's D gene call, TRBD2, goes unchecked for lack of DNA. Germline V gene sequence: CDR1 DFQATT, CDR2 SNEGSKA (reference sequence). This CDR3 comprises 16 residues. CDR3 protein: CSARNPLAGDFNEQFF.

This rearrangement joins TRBV4-1 to TRBJ1-1; TCRdb lists TRBD1, though no DNA is available to test this call. The germline gives CDR1 MGHRA, CDR2 YSYEKL. The CDR3 loop spans 17 amino acids. CDR3 sequence: CASSQDFLRRTSTEAFF.

The chain combines TRBV5-1 with TRBJ2-1; no DNA is available, so the TRBD1 call from TCRdb remains unchecked. The germline V gene has CDR1 SGHRS and CDR2 YFSETQ. CDR3 length equals 18 residues. CDR3 amino acids: CASSLEGQGAYPYNEQFF. Full variable domain (outside the CDR3, taken from reference TRBV5-1 and TRBJ2-1): KAGVTQTPRYLIKTRGQQVTLSCSPISGHRSVSWYQQTPGQGLQFLFEYFSETQRNKGNFPGRFSGRQFSNSRSEMNVSTLELGDSALYLCASSLEGQGAYPYNEQFFGPGTRLTVL.

The CDR3 loop reads CASSLKGSGYTF. The V and J genes are TRBV5-1 and TRBJ1-2. The germline V gene encodes CDR1 SGHRS and CDR2 YFSETQ. This CDR3 comprises 12 residues.

The chain combines TRBV28 with TRBJ2-3; TCRdb lists TRBD1, though no DNA is available to test this call. The CDR3 has 16 amino acids. The germline V gene has CDR1 MDHEN and CDR2 SYDVKM. The CDR3 sequence is CASSLVGRGSADTQYF.

The gene calls are TRBV12-3 or TRBV12-4 and TRBJ2-5; TCRdb designates TRBD2, a call that cannot be tested without DNA. The CDR3 runs 15 residues. CDR3 in amino acids: CASSSPELASVTQYF.

The V gene is TRBV20-1, the J gene TRBJ1-2. In germline, CDR1 is DFQATT, CDR2 SNEGSKA (reference sequence). The CDR3 runs to 11 residues. The chain's CDR3 is CSARSKSGYTF.

The V gene is TRBV29-1, the J gene TRBJ2-7; the D call from TCRdb, TRBD2, cannot be confirmed without DNA. Germline assignment: CDR1 SQVTM and CDR2 ANQGSEA. The CDR3 is 13 amino acids. The chain's CDR3 is CSVSLAGDNEQYF.

V usage is TRBV5-1 and J usage is TRBJ2-7; TCRdb's D call, TRBD2, is unchecked because there is no DNA. Germline loops: CDR1 SGHRS, CDR2 YFSETQ. CDR3 length equals 15 residues. CDR3 residues: CASSLTGTSPYEQYF.

The V call is TRBV19, the J call TRBJ1-5; the D call from TCRdb, TRBD1, cannot be confirmed without DNA. This CDR3 comprises 16 residues. CDR1 and CDR2 from the germline V gene are LNHDA and SQIVND (reference sequence). This CDR3 is CASSLHVTGSGQPQHF.

This rearrangement joins TRBV7-6 to TRBJ2-5. Germline V lookup: CDR1 SGHVS, CDR2 FNYEAQ. CDR3 size: 12 residues. CDR3 loop: CASSPNTETQYF.

V and J are TRBV11-1 and TRBJ2-7; TCRdb calls TRBD1, which cannot be checked without DNA. The germline V gene has CDR1 SGHAT and CDR2 FQDESV (reference sequence). The CDR3 covers 14 residues. CDR3 in amino acids: CASSLGGTGIEQYF. The full variable domain, with the rest looked up from reference TRBV11-1 and TRBJ2-7, is EAEVAQSPRYKITEKSQAVAFWCDPISGHATLYWYRQILGQGPELLVQFQDESVVDDSQLPKDRFSAERLKGVDSTLKIQPAELGDSAMYLCASSLGGTGIEQYFGPGTRLTVT.

The chain has TRBV5-1 and TRBJ2-5; without DNA, the TCRdb call of TRBD1 cannot be checked. The CDR3 has 15 residues. Looked up from germline, CDR1 is SGHRS and CDR2 is YFSETQ. The CDR3 sequence: CASSDRAPWRETQYF.

The chain recombines TRBV5-1 with TRBJ2-5; TCRdb's assignment of TRBD1 cannot be checked, as there is no DNA. The germline V gene has CDR1 SGHRS and CDR2 YFSETQ. The CDR3 extends over 15 amino acids. The CDR3: CASSPRQGAMETQYF.

CDR3 residues: CSVEGHPNTEAFF. V is TRBV29-1 and J is TRBJ1-1. Germline values: CDR1 SQVTM, CDR2 ANQGSEA. The CDR3 loop spans 13 amino acids.

V usage is TRBV2 and J usage is TRBJ1-1; TCRdb reports TRBD1, a call that lacks DNA to check it against. The CDR3 sequence is 13 residues long. The germline CDR1 and CDR2 sequences are SNHLY and FYNNEI. CDR3 region: CASSVRGGTEAFF.

The chain links TRBV13 to TRBJ1-1. The CDR3 spans 13 residues. In germline, CDR1 is PRHDT, CDR2 FYEKMQ (reference sequence). CDR3: CASSFWRNTEAFF.